Below are 18 T cell receptor beta chains sequenced from a single sample in a study of early T cells in non-severe SARS-CoV-2 infection. In TCRdb, the 5' RACE reads were re-called with MiXCR into one record per CDR3 protein. The sample holds 70,000 to 85,000 distinct CDR3 sequences, about 12% seen once. The sequencing here drew on whole blood, taken at baseline. All receptors derive from an adult who was a healthcare worker with PCR-confirmed SARS-CoV-2 infection or an uninfected control (not recorded which). The donor label of this sample is uncertain.

This clonotype was seen more than once but under ten times. The chain recombines TRBV12-3 or TRBV12-4 with TRBJ2-3; tentatively, D is TRBD1 or TRBD2 (5 bases each). Trimming stripped 8 bases from V and 3 bases from J, with 6 bases between. This CDR3 region has 11 residues. Here the CDR3 DNA reads TGTGCCAGCGAGGGGACAGATACGCAGTATTTT. The encoded protein is CASEGTDTQYF.

This clonotype was seen a handful of times. The chain carries TRBV5-1 and TRBJ2-5; 10 nucleotides agree with TRBD2. The V gene end was trimmed by 4 bases and the J gene end by 0 bases; junction bases not matched to a gene: 6. The CDR3 runs 16 residues. Germline V gene lookup returns CDR1 SGHRS and CDR2 YFSETQ. The CDR3 sequence is CASSLSTSGYQETQYF. The CDR3 bases are TGCGCCAGCAGCCTGTCGACTAGCGGGTACCAAGAGACCCAGTACTTC.

This clonotype was seen more than once but under ten times. V gene TRBV3-1 combines with J gene TRBJ2-7; 10 bases are shared with TRBD1. Germline V gene lookup returns CDR1 LGHDT and CDR2 YNNKEL (reference sequence). The ends lost 4 bases at V and 6 bases at J; junction bases unmatched: 6. The CDR3 has 14 amino acids. CDR3 nucleotide sequence: TGTGCCAGCAGCCTCCGGGACAGGGGTGGCGAGCAGTACTTC. Protein product: CASSLRDRGGEQYF.

A few counts support this clonotype. This sequence joins TRBV7-2 and TRBJ2-7; possibly TRBD1 for D (6 bases). Germline V lookup: CDR1 SGHTA, CDR2 FQGNSA. The CDR3 is 15 amino acids. Trimming left V 5 bases short and J 1 base short, with 15 bases between. The CDR3, as DNA: TGTGCCAGCAGCCCCAGGGGACGAACTTCCTACGAGCAGTACTTC. Protein sequence: CASSPRGRTSYEQYF.

This clonotype was observed at least ten times. The chain uses TRBV4-2 and TRBJ1-4; 8 bases are a match to TRBD1. The CDR3 has 14 amino acids. V was pared by 4 bases and J by 6 bases, with 4 bases of the junction left unmatched. CDR1 is LGHNA, CDR2 YNFKEQ, per germline. Here the CDR3 DNA reads TGTGCCAGCAGCCCGGGACAGGTTGATGAAAAACTGTTTTTT. Protein product: CASSPGQVDEKLFF.

The gene calls are TRBV7-3 and TRBJ1-5; D is undetermined. This CDR3 region has 16 residues. V was clipped by 4 bases and J by 1 base, with 14 bases between them. Germline lookup yields CDR1 SGHTA and CDR2 FQGTGA. The CDR3 protein is CASSSPRTVSNQPQHF. CDR3 coding DNA: TGTGCCAGCAGCTCCCCACGGACGGTGAGCAATCAGCCCCAGCATTTT.

Regarding this clonotype: Germline and junction disagree at one end, which may indicate a read error. The chain employs TRBV10-1 and TRBJ1-1; possible D gene TRBD1, 5 bases. CDR3 length: 11 residues. Germline V gives CDR1 WNHNN, CDR2 SYGVQD (reference sequence). Here the CDR3 reads CASSDGTGAFF. Here the CDR3 DNA reads TGCGCCAGCAGTGATGGGACTGGAGCTTTCTTT.

This clonotype was recorded many times. The chain's CDR3 is CASSYPRGAGSNEQFF. The CDR3 region has the DNA TGTGCCAGCAGTTACCCAAGGGGGGCGGGTTCCAATGAGCAGTTCTTC. The chain links TRBV6-6 to TRBJ2-1; D possibly uses TRBD1 or TRBD2 (6 bases each). CDR3 length equals 16 residues. CDR1 and CDR2 from the germline V gene are MNHNY and SVGAGI (reference sequence). V shed 2 bases and J shed 6 bases, with 17 bases lying between them.

V is TRBV7-8 and J is TRBJ2-3, with D perhaps matching TRBD1 (5 bases). This CDR3 comprises 15 residues. V dropped 0 bases and J dropped 6 bases, with 13 bases sitting between them. Germline V gene lookup returns CDR1 SGHVS and CDR2 FQNEAQ. The CDR3, as DNA: TGTGCCAGCAGCTTAGCCAGATGGGGCCATGATACGCAGTATTTT. Amino acid sequence: CASSLARWGHDTQYF.

This clonotype showed up many times. The chain links TRBV5-6 to TRBJ1-1; D gene ambiguous. Per germline, CDR1 SGHDT and CDR2 YYEEEE. The germline V and J ends were trimmed by 4 bases and 0 bases, with 16 bases remaining between them. The CDR3 covers 16 residues. The CDR3 bases are TGTGCCAGCAGCCGAACGACATCTCTCATGAACACTGAAGCTTTCTTT. Translated, it gives CASSRTTSLMNTEAFF.

This clonotype came up many times. A much larger clone is a single base away; this may be a read error. CDR3 DNA: TGTGCCAGCAGTTACGCAGATACGCAGTATTTT. This sequence encodes CASSYADTQYF. The chain carries TRBV6-6 and TRBJ2-3; no clear D. Germline V gene sequence: CDR1 MNHNY, CDR2 SVGAGI (reference sequence). With 2 bases removed from V and 4 bases from J, the gap between germline ends came to 1 base. This CDR3 region has 11 residues.

This clonotype has a count of ten or more. The V gene is TRBV5-1, the J gene TRBJ2-1; 11 bases line up with TRBD2. V was clipped by 0 bases and J by 7 bases; unmatched bases: 6. CDR3 size: 16 residues. CDR1 SGHRS and CDR2 YFSETQ come from the germline V gene. The CDR3 loop reads CASSLGRLAGFNEQFF. In DNA form, the CDR3 reads TGCGCCAGCAGCTTGGGGCGACTAGCGGGATTTAATGAGCAGTTCTTC. The full variable domain, with the rest looked up from reference TRBV5-1 and TRBJ2-1, is KAGVTQTPRYLIKTRGQQVTLSCSPISGHRSVSWYQQTPGQGLQFLFEYFSETQRNKGNFPGRFSGRQFSNSRSEMNVSTLELGDSALYLCASSLGRLAGFNEQFFGPGTRLTVL.

This clonotype was counted between two and nine times. The J gene is TRBJ2-2, the V gene TRBV7-3; D is uncertain. The CDR3 runs to 15 residues. Germline assignment: CDR1 SGHTA and CDR2 FQGTGA. Trimming removed 3 bases from V and 1 base from J, with 9 bases in between. CDR3 amino acids: CASSLGGLNTGELFF. The CDR3 nucleotides are TGTGCCAGCAGCTTGGGCGGTCTGAACACCGGGGAGCTGTTTTTT.

The chain recombines TRBV2 with TRBJ2-1; 7 nucleotides match TRBD2. Unmatched junction bases numbered 9, after V lost 4 bases and J lost 6 bases. Germline V gene sequence: CDR1 SNHLY, CDR2 FYNNEI. The CDR3 covers 15 residues. The CDR3 bases are TGTGCCAGCAGTGGAGTATGGCGGGAGACCAATGAGCAGTTCTTC. As protein: CASSGVWRETNEQFF.

This clonotype was found a few times. The V and J genes are TRBV5-6 and TRBJ1-2; D is perhaps TRBD1 (6 bases). Trimming took off 7 bases at V and 8 bases at J, with 15 bases between the two ends. CDR1 is SGHDT and CDR2 is YYEEEE in the germline V gene. CDR3 length equals 12 residues. For the CDR3, the DNA is TGTGCCAGCGGAGTTGGGGGCGGCGGCTACACCTTC. It yields the protein CASGVGGGGYTF.

This chain connects TRBV27 to TRBJ1-4; D gene ambiguous. CDR1 is MNHEY, CDR2 SMNVEV, per germline (reference sequence). The CDR3 contains 15 residues. V dropped 2 bases and J dropped 8 bases, with 15 bases sitting between them. The chain's CDR3 is CASSLDRSPGEKLFF. CDR3 DNA sequence: TGTGCCAGCAGTTTAGACCGCTCTCCCGGGGAAAAACTGTTTTTT.

This clonotype was observed a handful of times. The chain joins TRBV7-6 to TRBJ2-7, with a possible D match to TRBD1 (6 bases). Germline V gives CDR1 SGHVS, CDR2 FNYEAQ. The V end lost 0 bases, the J end lost 6 bases, and 12 bases lay between the germline ends. The CDR3 has 14 amino acids. The CDR3 region has the DNA TGTGCCAGCAGCTTAGCCGGACAGCTAGGCGAGCAGTACTTC. This translates into CASSLAGQLGEQYF.

V gene TRBV7-6 combines with J gene TRBJ2-7, with 10 positions matching TRBD2. Germline assignment: CDR1 SGHVS and CDR2 FNYEAQ. V lost 4 bases and J lost 3; bases outside the gene matches: 12. The CDR3 consists of 17 residues. DNA of the CDR3: TGTGCCAGCAGCTCCCCAGATCTAGCGGGGGTAGTCTACGAGCAGTACTTC. It encodes CASSSPDLAGVVYEQYF.